The entry below describes one TCR beta chain. Trimming removed 11 bases from V and 0 bases from J, with 15 bases in between. The CDR3 is 14 residues long. Looked up from germline, CDR1 is MNHEY and CDR2 is SVGAGI. The data originate from a study of blood T cell repertoires in COVID-19. Background on the study: COVID-19 samples collected from the United States, Italy and Spain covered acute and convalescent phases. Sources were T cells, B-cell-depleted T cells, or PBMCs; the material itself was cDNA or gDNA.

Sequencing used immunoSEQ multiplex PCR; TCRdb keeps in-frame clones, though not all of them. This sample has more than 45,000 clones, with roughly 80% found just once. Enrolled during active infection, Seattle patients were then followed longitudinally. Sequencing was performed on peripheral blood. This sequence was found in a man older than 75 with COVID-19, enrolled during active disease. This chain connects TRBV6-5 to TRBJ2-3, with D possibly matching TRBD2 (5 bases). CDR3 DNA: TGTGCCGCAGCGGACCATTCTAGCACAGATACGCAGTATTTT. Amino acids: CAAADHSSTDTQYF.